Presented here are 30 T cell receptor beta chains from one specimen sequenced in a study of cytomegalovirus exposure and HLA in healthy donors. 13 Jbeta primers and 60 Vbeta primers were used for the PCR. Method: immunoSEQ multiplex PCR; TCRdb's copy keeps in-frame clones and lacks some. The repertoire has around 80,000 clones, nearly 80% of them found once; the top ten carry 4.5% to 7%. Sequenced input: PBMCs. The source is a female donor in good health and CMV-seronegative.

Written as DNA, the CDR3 is TGTGCCAGCAGTGACAAGCGGAGGGCCAAATCCTACGAGCAGTACTTC. Translating it yields CASSDKRRAKSYEQYF. The rearrangement uses TRBV6-1 and TRBJ2-7, with D possibly being TRBD2 (6 bases). V was cut by 3 bases and J by 1 base, with 16 bases left in between. The germline V gene has CDR1 MNHNS and CDR2 SASEGT. The CDR3 length is 16 residues.

The chain combines TRBV14 with TRBJ2-2; the D gene is possibly TRBD2 (5 bases). The CDR3 is 16 residues long. In germline, CDR1 is SGHDN, CDR2 FVKESK. V was trimmed by 4 bases and J by 6 bases, leaving 18 bases between them. CDR3 in amino acids: CASSPAPRGLAGELFF. The CDR3 DNA is TGTGCCAGCAGCCCAGCTCCGAGAGGGCTGGCCGGGGAGCTGTTTTTT. The full variable domain, in which reference TRBV14 and TRBJ2-2 provide the parts outside the CDR3, is EAGVTQFPSHSVIEKGQTVTLRCDPISGHDNLYWYRRVMGKEIKFLLHFVKESKQDESGMPNNRFLAERTGGTYSTLKVQPAELEDSGVYFCASSPAPRGLAGELFFGEGSRLTVL.

The rearrangement links TRBV4-1 to TRBJ2-3; TRBD2 is a possible D gene (6 bases). V was pared by 1 base and J by 1 base, with 12 bases between. CDR1 is MGHRA and CDR2 is YSYEKL in the germline V gene. The CDR3 has 16 residues. The DNA of the CDR3 is TGCGCCAGCAGCCAAGTAGGAGGGTTGGGCACAGATACGCAGTATTTT. Protein product: CASSQVGGLGTDTQYF.

This clone was counted between two and nine times. The rearrangement uses TRBV4-3 and TRBJ1-5; D is possibly TRBD1 (5 bases). The CDR3 spans 15 residues. CDR1 and CDR2 from the germline V gene are LGHNA and YSLEER. V shed 4 bases and J shed 3 bases, with 13 bases lying between them. The CDR3 reads CASSPSHRSNQPQHF. The CDR3 DNA is TGCGCCAGCAGCCCCAGTCACAGGTCCAATCAGCCCCAGCATTTT.

Only one count was recorded for this clone. This sequence joins TRBV7-3 and TRBJ2-2; 8 nucleotides line up with TRBD2. The CDR3 covers 19 residues. V trimming: 4 bases; J trimming: 3 bases; junction bases outside the gene matches: 16. CDR1 and CDR2 (germline): SGHTA, FQGTGA. The CDR3 protein is CASSSWGILSGVYTGELFF. The DNA of the CDR3 is TGTGCCAGCAGCTCTTGGGGGATCCTTAGCGGGGTATACACCGGGGAGCTGTTTTTT. The full variable domain, its missing parts supplied by reference TRBV7-3 and TRBJ2-2, is GAGVSQTPSNKVTEKGKYVELRCDPISGHTALYWYRQSLGQGPEFLIYFQGTGAADDSGLPNDRFFAVRPEGSVSTLKIQRTERGDSAVYLCASSSWGILSGVYTGELFFGEGSRLTVL.

This chain connects TRBV15 to TRBJ2-7; 9 bases agree with TRBD2. The CDR3 spans 13 residues. J lost 6 bases, V lost 4 bases, and 4 bases had no gene match. CDR1 and CDR2 (germline): LNHNV, YYDKDF (reference sequence). The chain's CDR3 is CATSIAGDSEQYF. Here the CDR3 DNA reads TGTGCCACCAGCATAGCGGGAGACTCCGAGCAGTACTTC.

The chain employs TRBV2 and TRBJ2-7; D remains ambiguous. This CDR3 region has 14 residues. V gave up 4 bases and J gave up 2 bases, with 12 bases separating them. Germline CDR1 SNHLY, CDR2 FYNNEI. The CDR3: CASSGPGDPYEQYF. CDR3 in DNA: TGTGCCAGCAGTGGCCCCGGAGACCCCTACGAGCAGTACTTC.

This clone occurred a few times. The gene calls are TRBV4-2 and TRBJ2-7; TRBD2 matches 11 bases. The CDR3 length is 18 residues. Per the germline V gene, CDR1 is LGHNA and CDR2 is YNFKEQ. V gave up 0 bases and J gave up 2 bases; unmatched junction bases: 9. The CDR3 coding sequence is TGTGCCAGCAGCCAAGATCTCGGGACTAGCGGCTTGACCTACGAGCAGTACTTC. Protein sequence: CASSQDLGTSGLTYEQYF.

The chain uses TRBV10-3 and TRBJ2-3; the D gene is possibly TRBD2 (6 bases). This CDR3 has 12 residues. Trimming left V 7 bases short and J 5 bases short, with 10 bases between. From germline, CDR1 is ENHRY and CDR2 SYGVKD. CDR3 nucleotide sequence: TGTGCCATCACGGGAGCCTTAGATACGCAGTATTTT. As protein: CAITGALDTQYF.

This clone is a singleton in its sample. This chain uses TRBV5-1 with TRBJ1-2; D is ambiguous. The CDR3 length is 14 residues. Germline CDR1 reads SGHRS; CDR2 reads YFSETQ. Trimming left V 5 bases short and J 0 bases short, with 11 bases between. CDR3 in amino acids: CASSGVVTNYGYTF. DNA of the CDR3: TGCGCCAGCAGTGGAGTCGTCACTAACTATGGCTACACCTTC.

CDR3 nucleotides: TGTGCCAGCAGTTTATCGTCTCCAGGGTATCATCAGCCCCAGCATTTT. It encodes CASSLSSPGYHQPQHF. The V call is TRBV28, the J call TRBJ1-5; D may be TRBD1 (5 bases). The CDR3 length is 16 residues. The V gene's germline CDR1 is MDHEN and CDR2 SYDVKM. V lost 1 base to trimming and J lost 5 bases, with 15 bases between them.

This clone was detected a few times. This chain uses TRBV4-1 with TRBJ1-4; no clear D gene. CDR3 length: 15 residues. V lost 4 bases, J lost 0 bases, and 9 bases lay in between. Germline values: CDR1 MGHRA, CDR2 YSYEKL. The CDR3 loop reads CASSPRATTNEKLFF. CDR3 sequence (DNA): TGCGCCAGCAGCCCTCGAGCTACAACTAATGAAAAACTGTTTTTT.

The J gene is TRBJ2-5, the V gene TRBV2; 7 bases fit TRBD2. This CDR3 contains 14 residues. V dropped 8 bases and J dropped 5; count of bases not matched to a gene: 11. Germline-derived CDR1 and CDR2 are SNHLY and FYNNEI. The CDR3 is CASGLADLRETQYF. CDR3 sequence (DNA): TGTGCCAGCGGTCTAGCGGATCTCCGGGAGACCCAGTACTTC.

This clone was picked up a small number of times. The chain recombines TRBV30 with TRBJ2-1, with 11 bases aligning to TRBD2. V lost 5 bases and J lost 5; bases outside the gene matches: 14. The CDR3 length is 17 residues. Looked up from germline, CDR1 is GTSNPN and CDR2 is SVGIG (reference sequence). CDR3 protein: CAWERGMLAGGHNEQFF. The CDR3 DNA is TGTGCCTGGGAACGGGGGATGCTAGCGGGGGGCCACAATGAGCAGTTCTTC.

The chain is built from TRBV29-1 and TRBJ2-7; tentatively, D is TRBD1 (6 bases). V lost 4 bases, J lost 4 bases, and 8 bases lay in between. The CDR3 extends over 11 amino acids. Germline V gives CDR1 SQVTM, CDR2 ANQGSEA. CDR3 in amino acids: CSVGTGYEQYF. The CDR3 region has the DNA TGCAGCGTTGGCACAGGGTACGAGCAGTACTTC.

The chain joins TRBV27 to TRBJ1-5, with TRBD1 as a possible D gene (5 bases). From germline, CDR1 is MNHEY and CDR2 SMNVEV (reference sequence). Trimming left V 5 bases short and J 2 bases short, with 13 bases between. The CDR3 sequence is 15 residues long. The CDR3 DNA follows: TGTGCCAGCAGTGGGGTAGGGGTTGGCAATCAGCCCCAGCATTTT. It specifies CASSGVGVGNQPQHF.

This clone appeared a single time. This chain joins TRBV6-7 and TRBJ2-2; D is possibly TRBD1 (6 bases). TRBV6-7 is reported as an ORF; its role is uncertain. The CDR3 sequence is 15 residues long. V was cut by 5 bases and J by 2 bases, with 12 bases left in between. This chain's CDR3 is CASSTGTTNTGELFF. CDR3 sequence (DNA): TGTGCCAGCAGTACGGGGACAACAAACACCGGGGAGCTGTTTTTT.

This sequence joins TRBV5-6 and TRBJ2-2; unclear D gene. V lost 0 bases to trimming and J lost 1 base, with 10 bases between them. CDR1 SGHDT and CDR2 YYEEEE come from the germline V gene. The CDR3 is 16 residues long. CDR3 nucleotide sequence: TGTGCCAGCAGCTTGGGGCAGGTAATGAACACCGGGGAGCTGTTTTTT. Its translation is CASSLGQVMNTGELFF.

Comments on this clone: Since no conserved phenylalanine or tryptophan closes the CDR3, a read error is the likely cause. This chain uses TRBV30 with TRBJ1-1; 7 bases align to TRBD1. There are 14 residues in the CDR3. The trim removed 1 base at V and 2 bases at J, leaving 4 bases unmatched. Germline V CDR1 and CDR2: GTSNPN, SVGIG (reference sequence). Here the CDR3 reads CAWSAGGFNTEAFL. DNA of the CDR3: TGTGCCTGGAGTGCAGGGGGGTTTAACACTGAAGCTTTCTTG.

This clone has just one count. The chain has TRBV4-2 and TRBJ2-7; 10 positions agree with TRBD2. The CDR3 has 16 amino acids. Losses at the gene ends were 1 base for V and 6 bases for J; bases not matched to a gene: 9. The germline V gene has CDR1 LGHNA and CDR2 YNFKEQ. For the CDR3, the DNA is TGTGCCAGCAGCCAAGTGGCTAGCGGGGGTCAGGGCGAGCAGTACTTC. It yields the protein CASSQVASGGQGEQYF.

This clone was recorded only once. The chain employs TRBV11-2 and TRBJ2-1, with TRBD2 identical over 11 bases. The V gene's germline CDR1 is SGHAT and CDR2 FQNNGV. The trim removed 4 bases at V and 6 bases at J, leaving 5 bases unmatched. This CDR3 is built from 15 residues. The CDR3 region is CASSYGTSGSNEQFF. CDR3 nucleotides: TGTGCCAGCAGCTACGGGACTAGCGGATCCAATGAGCAGTTCTTC.

This clone was seen just once. An end of the junction differs from the germline gene, which may be a read error. This specimen includes other DNA sequences encoding the same CDR3. The chain is built from TRBV28 and TRBJ2-7, with D perhaps matching TRBD2 (6 bases). This CDR3 has 12 residues. CDR1 MDHEN and CDR2 SYDVKM come from the germline V gene. The CDR3 region is CASNSWRDEQYF. The CDR3 nucleotides read TGTGCTAGCAATAGTTGGAGGGACGAGCAGTACTTC.

V and J are TRBV11-2 and TRBJ2-7; D unresolved. Between the trimmed V and J ends, which lost 4 bases and 2 bases, there was a span of 6 bases. CDR1 SGHAT and CDR2 FQNNGV come from the germline V gene. CDR3 length: 12 residues. The CDR3 here is CASSSPAYEQYF. DNA of the CDR3: TGTGCCAGCAGCTCCCCCGCCTACGAGCAGTACTTC. The variable domain in full, completed from reference TRBV11-2 and TRBJ2-7, reads EAGVAQSPRYKIIEKRQSVAFWCNPISGHATLYWYQQILGQGPKLLIQFQNNGVVDDSQLPKDRFSAERLKGVDSTLKIQPAKLEDSAVYLCASSSPAYEQYFGPGTRLTVT.

This chain's CDR3 is CASSTRRRGNQPQHF. CDR3 DNA sequence: TGTGCCAGCAGCACGCGGCGGCGGGGCAATCAGCCCCAGCATTTT. The chain employs TRBV5-6 and TRBJ1-5; D is ambiguous. V lost 4 bases and J lost 2, with 13 bases in between. The length of the CDR3 is 15 residues. Germline CDR1 and CDR2: SGHDT and YYEEEE.

There are a few counts of this clone. This sequence joins TRBV7-9 and TRBJ2-7; 7 nucleotides match TRBD1. The CDR3 totals 15 residues. V trimming: 1 base; J trimming: 3 bases; junction bases outside the gene matches: 6. The germline V gene has CDR1 SEHNR and CDR2 FQNEAQ (reference sequence). The DNA of the CDR3 is TGTGCCAGCAGCTTAGAGGGGGCTGCGAGCTACGAGCAGTACTTC. It yields the protein CASSLEGAASYEQYF.

As for this clone: Within the sample, other DNA sequences also encode this same CDR3. The chain has TRBV5-1 and TRBJ2-7; possible D gene TRBD1, 6 bases. The CDR3 runs 14 residues. Germline assignment: CDR1 SGHRS and CDR2 YFSETQ. V was pared by 2 bases and J by 2 bases, with 11 bases between. For the CDR3, the DNA is TGCGCCAGCAGCTTAGGGGGACAAGCCTACGAGCAGTACTTC. Protein product: CASSLGGQAYEQYF.

This sequence joins TRBV4-3 and TRBJ1-2; possibly TRBD1 for D (5 bases). Trimming left V 0 bases short and J 4 bases short, with 15 bases between. CDR3 length: 16 amino acids. From germline, CDR1 is LGHNA and CDR2 YSLEER. The CDR3 coding sequence is TGCGCCAGCAGCCAAGAGCCCGAGCAGGGCTCCTATGGCTACACCTTC. As protein: CASSQEPEQGSYGYTF.

This chain joins TRBV7-9 and TRBJ2-5, with D possibly matching TRBD2 (5 bases). This CDR3 region has 14 residues. Germline CDR1 and CDR2: SEHNR and FQNEAQ (reference sequence). V was trimmed by 3 bases and J by 1 base, leaving 9 bases between them. This chain's CDR3 is CASSFSALQETQYF. CDR3 bases: TGTGCCAGCAGCTTTAGCGCGCTCCAAGAGACCCAGTACTTC.

This chain connects TRBV6-5 to TRBJ2-1; TRBD2 aligns across 7 bases. The CDR3 runs to 15 residues. The germline V gene has CDR1 MNHEY and CDR2 SVGAGI. V shed 2 bases and J 5 bases; nucleotides not matched to a gene: 6. The CDR3 loop reads CASSYGEGRNNEQFF. The CDR3 DNA sequence: TGTGCCAGCAGTTACGGGGAGGGCCGAAACAATGAGCAGTTCTTC.

This rearrangement joins TRBV4-3 to TRBJ2-5; 7 nucleotides align to TRBD1. This CDR3 contains 17 residues. Trimming removed 0 bases from V and 4 bases from J; junction bases left unmatched: 11. Looked up from germline, CDR1 is LGHNA and CDR2 is YSLEER. The CDR3 protein is CASSQEPPGGWRETQYF. The CDR3 DNA sequence: TGCGCCAGCAGCCAAGAGCCCCCAGGGGGTTGGCGAGAGACCCAGTACTTC.